This T cell receptor beta chain was sequenced in a study of blood T cell repertoires in COVID-19. Data came from immunoSEQ multiplex PCR; TCRdb stores just in-frame clones and leaves some out. Counted here are 90,000 to 100,000 clones, more than 75% occurring once; the ten biggest clones make up around 19%. CDR1 and CDR2 (germline): LNHDA, SQIVND (reference sequence). V shed 3 bases, J shed 0 bases, and the junction held 8 bases outside the gene matches. CDR3 length: 17 residues. The sequence derives from a man at least 80 years old with acute or convalescent COVID-19. Material for sequencing was peripheral blood. The rearrangement joins TRBV19 to TRBJ2-1; TRBD2 agrees at 7 bases. The CDR3: CASSISAGASSYNEQFF. The DNA of the CDR3 is TGTGCCAGTAGTATTTCGGCGGGAGCTAGCTCCTACAATGAGCAGTTCTTC.